Following are 10 T cell receptor beta chains from one sample sequenced in a study of CD4 T cells in relation to SARS-CoV-2 and coronaviruses. The unexposed donors gave CD4+ T cells in 2011-2018, prior to COVID-19. The assay was immunoSEQ multiplex PCR, and TCRdb's table has in-frame clones only and misses some. The sample yields roughly 57,000 clones, more than 80% seen once. Sequenced sample: memory CD4+ T cells from PBMCs. Receptor source: a human donor in good health.

The rearrangement links TRBV19 to TRBJ2-1, with a tentative D call TRBD2 (6 bases). Deletions cut 5 bases from V and 0 bases from J, with 17 bases between. CDR3 length equals 17 residues. Germline CDR1 LNHDA, CDR2 SQIVND (reference sequence). CDR3 in amino acids: CASSLTNSGSSYNEQFF. The CDR3 nucleotides are TGTGCCAGTAGTCTTACAAATTCCGGGAGCTCCTACAATGAGCAGTTCTTC.

This clone was observed a few times. The rearrangement uses TRBV7-9 and TRBJ1-4; D unclear. V lost 5 bases and J 3 bases, leaving 10 bases between the germline ends. In germline, CDR1 is SEHNR, CDR2 FQNEAQ (reference sequence). The CDR3 runs to 14 residues. This CDR3 reads CASSRDLPNEKLFF. The CDR3 DNA reads as TGTGCCAGCAGCCGCGACCTTCCTAATGAAAAACTGTTTTTT. The full variable domain, rest sourced from reference TRBV7-9 and TRBJ1-4, is DTGVSQNPRHKITKRGQNVTFRCDPISEHNRLYWYRQTLGQGPEFLTYFQNEAQLEKSRLLSDRFSAERPKGSFSTLEIQRTEQGDSAMYLCASSRDLPNEKLFFGSGTQLSVL.

This clone turned up a few times. The rearrangement links TRBV24-1 to TRBJ2-1; a possible D gene is TRBD2 (5 bases). The V end lost 5 bases, the J end lost 8 bases, and 18 bases lay between the germline ends. The CDR3 loop spans 15 amino acids. Germline V gene sequence: CDR1 KGHDR, CDR2 SFDVKD. The CDR3 nucleotides are TGTGCCACCAGTGTTGCTAGTGGGTTCGGGGATGAGCAGTTCTTC. It is translated as CATSVASGFGDEQFF.

The chain employs TRBV6-1 and TRBJ2-6; either TRBD1 or TRBD2 may fit D (7 bases each). The germline V gene has CDR1 MNHNS and CDR2 SASEGT. The V and J ends lost 2 bases and 7 bases respectively, with 18 bases between them. The CDR3 is 17 residues long. For the CDR3, the DNA is TGTGCCAGCAGTGAAAGTTCAGCAGGGGGGGGTGCCAACGTCCTGACTTTC. Its protein is CASSESSAGGGANVLTF.

The chain uses TRBV29-1 and TRBJ2-3; 9 bases align to TRBD2. With V trimmed by 4 bases and J by 5 bases, 10 bases remained unmatched. The CDR3 totals 15 residues. The germline CDR1 and CDR2 sequences are SQVTM and ANQGSEA. The chain's CDR3 is CSVVGSSGNVDTQYF. The CDR3 DNA sequence: TGCAGCGTTGTAGGGTCTAGCGGGAATGTAGATACGCAGTATTTT.

V and J are TRBV11-2 and TRBJ2-1, with D possibly TRBD2 on 6 matching bases. Trimming pared 5 bases from V and 4 bases from J, leaving 27 bases between. Looked up from germline, CDR1 is SGHAT and CDR2 is FQNNGV. The CDR3 is made up of 19 amino acids. CDR3 DNA: TGTGCCAGCAGCAGAAACTACGGGGGTGGGGGACGGGTGTACAATGAGCAGTTCTTC. This gives the protein CASSRNYGGGGRVYNEQFF.

The chain links TRBV5-4 to TRBJ1-1; no clear D gene. Germline assignment: CDR1 SGHNT and CDR2 YYREEE (reference sequence). The CDR3 runs 11 residues. Trimming took off 6 bases at V and 0 bases at J, with 3 bases between the two ends. The CDR3 region is CASTVNTEAFF. CDR3 nucleotide sequence: TGTGCCAGCACCGTGAACACTGAAGCTTTCTTT.

This clone was seen a handful of times. The chain recombines TRBV5-1 with TRBJ2-1; D is undetermined. The V end was cut by 3 bases, the J end by 7 bases, with 8 bases between. This CDR3 is built from 12 residues. The V gene's germline CDR1 is SGHRS and CDR2 YFSETQ. The CDR3 bases are TGCGCCAGCAGCTACAACCAAAATGAGCAGTTCTTC. The encoded protein is CASSYNQNEQFF.

This clone has just a few counts. The rearrangement joins TRBV18 to TRBJ1-1, with TRBD1 matching over 10 bases. V dropped 0 bases and J dropped 2; count of bases not matched to a gene: 3. The germline gives CDR1 KGHSH, CDR2 LQKENI. CDR3 length: 16 amino acids. The CDR3 nucleotides read TGTGCCAGCTCACCACCGAGGACAGGGGGTAACACTGAAGCTTTCTTT. Its protein is CASSPPRTGGNTEAFF.

Here the CDR3 DNA reads TGTGCCAGCAGCTTAGTGCAACCCTGGCAGATTAATACCTACGAGCAGTACTTC. As protein: CASSLVQPWQINTYEQYF. The J gene is TRBJ2-7, the V gene TRBV7-9; D ambiguous. The CDR3 extends over 18 amino acids. Germline lookup yields CDR1 SEHNR and CDR2 FQNEAQ (reference sequence). Trimming removed 1 base at V and 2 bases at J, with 21 bases between.